One and the same sample provided the 32 T cell receptor beta chains below, sequenced in a study of T-cell memory formation after mild COVID-19. TCRdb reanalysed the 5' RACE reads using MiXCR and keeps one entry per CDR3 protein. Altogether a few hundred thousand distinct CDR3 sequences are present, 15% to 20% being singletons, with the ten largest covering approximately 25%. Source material: PBMCs or a T cell subset sorted from them (not recorded which). Receptor source: a man between 18 and 29 years old who had mild COVID-19 (a few samples of this study predate the infection). Cell type and time point are not known.

This clonotype was observed at least ten times. The rearrangement uses TRBV7-2 and TRBJ2-3; weak D call: TRBD2 (6 bases). The CDR3 runs to 13 residues. Germline V gives CDR1 SGHTA, CDR2 FQGNSA. Trimming left V 3 bases short and J 6 bases short, with 10 bases between. Written as DNA, the CDR3 is TGTGCCAGCAGCTTTGAAACTAGCGATACGCAGTATTTT. Its translation is CASSFETSDTQYF. The full variable domain, in which reference TRBV7-2 and TRBJ2-3 provide the parts outside the CDR3, is GAGVSQSPSNKVTEKGKDVELRCDPISGHTALYWYRQSLGQGLEFLIYFQGNSAPDKSGLPSDRFSAERTGGSVSTLTIQRTQQEDSAVYLCASSFETSDTQYFGPGTRLTVL.

The chain combines TRBV10-3 with TRBJ2-5; possible D gene TRBD2, 5 bases. V was cut by 6 bases and J by 7 bases, with 15 bases left in between. Germline CDR1 ENHRY, CDR2 SYGVKD. The CDR3 is 13 residues long. Here the CDR3 DNA reads TGTGCCATCAGCGAACTAGGTCCGGGGACCCAGTACTTC. It specifies CAISELGPGTQYF.

This clonotype showed up just a few times. This sequence joins TRBV6-6 and TRBJ2-1; D not resolved. Trimming took off 2 bases at V and 7 bases at J, with 9 bases between the two ends. Germline V gene lookup returns CDR1 MNHNY and CDR2 SVGAGI (reference sequence). CDR3 length: 13 residues. The CDR3 is CASSYGAGNEQFF. CDR3 DNA sequence: TGTGCCAGCAGTTACGGCGCCGGGAATGAGCAGTTCTTC.

This clonotype was observed a few times. This chain links TRBV20-1 with TRBJ1-6; D remains ambiguous. From germline, CDR1 is DFQATT and CDR2 SNEGSKA (reference sequence). The CDR3 extends over 13 amino acids. With 3 bases removed from V and 5 bases from J, the gap between germline ends came to 8 bases. DNA for the CDR3: TGCAGTGCTAGGTTACTGAATAATTCACCCCTCCACTTT. Protein sequence: CSARLLNNSPLHF.

A note on this clonotype: Lacking the conserved final phenylalanine or tryptophan, this CDR3 likely reflects a read error. This chain joins TRBV9 and TRBJ1-2; 8 bases fit TRBD1. CDR1 SGDLS and CDR2 YYNGEE come from the germline V gene. The CDR3 length is 14 residues. Trimming at V came to 0 bases and at J to 6 bases, leaving 4 bases not matched to a gene. CDR3 in amino acids: CASSVEWTGNGYTS. CDR3 sequence (DNA): TGTGCCAGCAGCGTAGAGTGGACAGGGAATGGCTACACCTCC.

The V call is TRBV7-9, the J call TRBJ2-5; D gene uncertain. This CDR3 contains 15 residues. CDR1 SEHNR and CDR2 FQNEAQ come from the germline V gene (reference sequence). V gave up 1 base and J gave up 5 bases, with 14 bases separating them. The CDR3 loop reads CASSLEGMRGETQYF. The CDR3 DNA is TGTGCCAGCAGCTTAGAGGGTATGAGAGGCGAGACCCAGTACTTC.

This clonotype was counted between two and nine times. This chain connects TRBV14 to TRBJ2-3; D is ambiguous. The germline CDR1 and CDR2 sequences are SGHDN and FVKESK. Trimming shortened V by 3 bases and J by 4 bases, and 14 bases separated the two germline ends. This CDR3 region has 15 residues. CDR3 amino acids: CASSHSVSPADTQYF. CDR3 DNA: TGTGCCAGCAGCCATTCCGTTAGTCCCGCAGATACGCAGTATTTT.

CDR3 region: CASSFEGITDTQYF. The CDR3 coding sequence is TGTGCCAGCAGCTTTGAGGGCATCACAGATACGCAGTATTTT. The J gene is TRBJ2-3, the V gene TRBV7-9, with TRBD2 as a possible D gene (5 bases). The CDR3 is 14 residues long. The V end lost 3 bases, the J end lost 2 bases, and 9 bases lay between the germline ends. Germline CDR1 reads SEHNR; CDR2 reads FQNEAQ (reference sequence).

V usage is TRBV12-3 or TRBV12-4 and J usage is TRBJ1-1, with TRBD1 as a possible D gene (5 bases). This CDR3 is 12 amino acids long. V was shortened by 3 bases and J by 10 bases, with 12 bases between the two germline ends. CDR3 coding DNA: TGTGCCAGCAGTTTTGAGGGACTCGGAGCTTTCTTT. Translating gives CASSFEGLGAFF.

The gene calls are TRBV6-5 and TRBJ2-7; TRBD2 matches 7 bases. Per germline, CDR1 MNHEY and CDR2 SVGAGI. The CDR3 runs to 13 residues. V lost 5 bases and J lost 10; bases outside the gene matches: 11. CDR3 residues: CASSPRTRGDQYV. CDR3 nucleotides: TGTGCCAGCAGTCCTCGGACTAGAGGGGATCAGTACGTC.

This clonotype was detected many times. CDR3 protein: CASTSDRGNTGELFF. CDR3 in DNA: TGCGCCAGCACCTCAGACAGGGGGAACACCGGGGAGCTGTTTTTT. The chain links TRBV5-1 to TRBJ2-2; 8 bases line up with TRBD1. In germline, CDR1 is SGHRS, CDR2 YFSETQ. J lost 1 base, V lost 6 bases, and 5 bases had no gene match. This CDR3 is built from 15 residues.

This clonotype was recorded a few times. The V gene is TRBV6-5, the J gene TRBJ2-2; D is unresolved. Germline CDR1 reads MNHEY; CDR2 reads SVGAGI. V lost 1 base and J lost 5, with 5 bases in between. This CDR3 region has 13 residues. CDR3 loop: CASSYFQTGELFF. CDR3 nucleotides: TGTGCCAGCAGTTACTTCCAGACCGGGGAGCTGTTTTTT.

This clonotype was seen at least ten times. This chain uses TRBV7-2 with TRBJ2-6, with D perhaps matching TRBD2 (6 bases). Trimming removed 4 bases from V and 3 bases from J, with 13 bases in between. The germline CDR1 and CDR2 sequences are SGHTA and FQGNSA. The CDR3 is 16 residues long. The CDR3 bases are TGTGCCAGCAGCTCGGGACTCCACCTTGGGGCCAACGTCCTGACTTTC. This translates into CASSSGLHLGANVLTF.

The chain is built from TRBV5-1 and TRBJ2-1; D could derive from TRBD1 or TRBD2 (6 bases each). From germline, CDR1 is SGHRS and CDR2 YFSETQ. The CDR3 loop spans 15 amino acids. Deletions cut 1 base from V and 4 bases from J, with 12 bases between. The CDR3 region is CASSLRGADYNEQFF. CDR3 nucleotide sequence: TGCGCCAGCAGCTTGAGGGGGGCGGATTACAATGAGCAGTTCTTC.

The rearrangement links TRBV20-1 to TRBJ1-5, with 9 bases identical to TRBD1. This CDR3 is built from 16 residues. V shed 5 bases and J 5 bases; nucleotides not matched to a gene: 13. Germline CDR1 reads DFQATT; CDR2 reads SNEGSKA (reference sequence). In DNA, the CDR3 is TGCAGTGCTGGGGGACAGGGTGCTAAACGGGATCAGCCCCAGCATTTT. It yields the protein CSAGGQGAKRDQPQHF.

This clonotype came up a few times. The chain links TRBV4-1 to TRBJ2-7; D possibly corresponds to TRBD1 (6 bases). This CDR3 is built from 15 residues. Germline V gene sequence: CDR1 MGHRA, CDR2 YSYEKL. Trimming took 1 base from V and 3 from J, leaving 13 bases between them. CDR3 protein: CASSQAPTDSYEQYF. The CDR3, as DNA: TGCGCCAGCAGCCAAGCCCCCACGGACAGCTACGAGCAGTACTTC.

Ten or more counts support this clonotype. The chain combines TRBV4-2 with TRBJ2-2, with TRBD2 matching 8 bases. The CDR3 sequence is 18 residues long. The V segment lost 1 base and the J segment 4 bases; nucleotides outside the gene matches: 11. Germline V gene lookup returns CDR1 LGHNA and CDR2 YNFKEQ. This chain's CDR3 is CASSQVWTGGPGTGELFF. CDR3 in DNA: TGTGCCAGCAGCCAAGTTTGGACGGGGGGGCCTGGCACCGGGGAGCTGTTTTTT.

The chain links TRBV5-6 to TRBJ2-3; TRBD2 agrees at 9 bases. V shed 0 bases, J shed 2 bases, and the junction held 10 bases outside the gene matches. Germline-derived CDR1 and CDR2 are SGHDT and YYEEEE. The CDR3 loop spans 18 amino acids. CDR3 sequence: CASSLVRGGRGFTDTQYF. Here the CDR3 DNA reads TGTGCCAGCAGCTTGGTGCGGGGGGGACGAGGTTTCACAGATACGCAGTATTTT.

This clonotype was seen many times. V usage is TRBV7-2 and J usage is TRBJ2-2; D is uncertain. Trimming left V 5 bases short and J 0 bases short, with 1 base between. The CDR3 has 12 residues. Germline V gives CDR1 SGHTA, CDR2 FQGNSA. The CDR3 nucleotides are TGTGCCAGCAGCCCGAACACCGGGGAGCTGTTTTTT. Translated, it gives CASSPNTGELFF.

This rearrangement joins TRBV30 to TRBJ1-1, with TRBD1 identical over 10 bases. J lost 5 bases, V lost 7 bases, and 7 bases had no gene match. This CDR3 is built from 13 residues. Germline V gene data show CDR1 as GTSNPN and CDR2 as SVGIG (reference sequence). The CDR3 region is CASRQGARTEAFF. CDR3 sequence (DNA): TGTGCCTCCAGACAGGGGGCGAGGACTGAAGCTTTCTTT.

The chain has TRBV12-3 or TRBV12-4 and TRBJ2-3; no clear D. CDR3 length: 13 amino acids. CDR3 DNA sequence: TGTGGGTCGTCTCGCGGAGTATCAGATACGCAGTATTTT. This sequence encodes CGSSRGVSDTQYF.

In its sample, this clonotype was seen a few times. V gene TRBV5-1 combines with J gene TRBJ2-5; possible D gene TRBD2, 5 bases. V lost 6 bases and J lost 7, with 10 bases in between. Looked up from germline, CDR1 is SGHRS and CDR2 is YFSETQ. The length of the CDR3 is 11 residues. In DNA, the CDR3 is TGCGCCAGCAAGTTCGAGGGGACCCAGTACTTC. As protein: CASKFEGTQYF.

The rearrangement links TRBV6-5 to TRBJ2-2; D ambiguous. The V gene's germline CDR1 is MNHEY and CDR2 SVGAGI. Between the trimmed V and J ends, which lost 6 bases and 0 bases, there was a span of 11 bases. The CDR3 sequence is 15 residues long. CDR3 amino acids: CASRRVETNTGELFF. The CDR3 nucleotides read TGTGCCAGCAGACGGGTCGAAACGAACACCGGGGAGCTGTTTTTT.

This clonotype showed up just a few times. The rearrangement uses TRBV7-8 and TRBJ2-1; the match to TRBD1 covers 7 bases. V was clipped by 4 bases and J by 4 bases; unmatched bases: 10. This CDR3 has 16 residues. CDR1 is SGHVS and CDR2 is FQNEAQ in the germline V gene. The CDR3, as DNA: TGTGCCAGCAGCTCCCTTCGGGACAGTTTATACAATGAGCAGTTCTTC. Residues: CASSSLRDSLYNEQFF.

This clonotype has more than one count but fewer than ten. The V and J genes are TRBV11-2 and TRBJ2-3; possible D gene TRBD2, 7 bases. CDR1 and CDR2 from the germline V gene are SGHAT and FQNNGV. V was shortened by 3 bases and J by 14 bases, with 18 bases between the two germline ends. This CDR3 comprises 13 residues. CDR3 amino acids: CASSFAEGGRPYF. The CDR3 region has the DNA TGTGCCAGCAGCTTCGCCGAGGGGGGGCGCCCGTATTTT.

This clonotype turned up a few times. This chain links TRBV20-1 with TRBJ2-7; 7 bases map to TRBD2. V was clipped by 3 bases and J by 3 bases; unmatched bases: 8. Germline CDR1 reads DFQATT; CDR2 reads SNEGSKA (reference sequence). The CDR3 covers 14 residues. The CDR3, as DNA: TGCAGTGCTAGGAAAAGCGGGGCCCTCTACGAGCAGTACTTC. Translated, it gives CSARKSGALYEQYF.

This sequence joins TRBV18 and TRBJ1-4, with 7 bases matching TRBD1. V lost 3 bases and J lost 4; bases outside the gene matches: 5. The CDR3 is 15 amino acids. In germline, CDR1 is KGHSH, CDR2 LQKENI. The CDR3 nucleotides read TGTGCCAGCTCACCGCCGGGACAGCATAATGAAAAACTGTTTTTT. It is translated as CASSPPGQHNEKLFF. Based on the CDR3 plus reference TRBV18 and TRBJ1-4, the full variable domain is NAGVMQNPRHLVRRRGQEARLRCSPMKGHSHVYWYRQLPEEGLKFMVYLQKENIIDESGMPKERFSAEFPKEGPSILRIQQVVRGDSAAYFCASSPPGQHNEKLFFGSGTQLSVL.

V usage is TRBV9 and J usage is TRBJ1-5, with 7 bases aligning to TRBD1. V lost 3 bases and J lost 3; bases outside the gene matches: 6. Per germline, CDR1 SGDLS and CDR2 YYNGEE. This CDR3 is built from 15 residues. The CDR3 is CASSATGALNQPQHF. The CDR3 bases are TGTGCCAGCAGCGCCACAGGGGCCCTCAATCAGCCCCAGCATTTT.

A few counts support this clonotype. The chain combines TRBV12-3 or TRBV12-4 with TRBJ2-3, with a weak D call TRBD2 (6 bases). Trimming left V 7 bases short and J 0 bases short, with 20 bases between. CDR3 length equals 17 residues. In DNA, the CDR3 is TGTGCCAGCACCAAGCGAAAAATCGCGGGGAGCACAGATACGCAGTATTTT. This gives the protein CASTKRKIAGSTDTQYF.

In this sample, this clonotype turned up a few times. The chain carries TRBV10-3 and TRBJ2-5; no definite D call. The CDR3 loop spans 14 amino acids. Between the trimmed V and J ends, which lost 0 bases and 2 bases, there was a span of 7 bases. Germline V gene data show CDR1 as ENHRY and CDR2 as SYGVKD. CDR3 amino acids: CAISESAGQETQYF. For the CDR3, the DNA is TGTGCCATCAGTGAGTCTGCAGGACAAGAGACCCAGTACTTC.

J is TRBJ2-1 and V is TRBV3-1, with D tentatively TRBD1 or TRBD2 (6 bases each). Germline lookup yields CDR1 LGHDT and CDR2 YNNKEL (reference sequence). The V and J ends lost 0 bases and 0 bases respectively, with 12 bases between them. The CDR3 spans 17 residues. The CDR3 DNA sequence: TGTGCCAGCAGCCAAGAGGGGGCGGGGAGCTCCTACAATGAGCAGTTCTTC. Amino acids: CASSQEGAGSSYNEQFF.

This chain uses TRBV10-1 with TRBJ2-5; D is unclear. The ends were cut back, 8 bases at V and 7 bases at J, with 20 bases in the middle. Germline V gene sequence: CDR1 WNHNN, CDR2 SYGVQD (reference sequence). The length of the CDR3 is 14 residues. Here the CDR3 DNA reads TGCGCCAGCTTGGGTGATCCCGGTGGTGGGACCCAGTACTTC. It encodes CASLGDPGGGTQYF.